This TCR beta chain was identified during a study of cytomegalovirus exposure and HLA in healthy donors. The PCR had 60 Vbeta and 13 Jbeta primers. Sequenced by immunoSEQ multiplex PCR; TCRdb stores in-frame clones only, minus some. The sample lists about 140,000 clones, around 77% occurring once. This clone was seen once. The antigen remains undetermined. The study's findings and limits: DRB1 showed the most TCR associations and HLA-C the fewest in a later analysis, as rates varied by HLA locus. CMV antigen specificity of a few CMV-associated chains was confirmed in vitro.

The length of the CDR3 is 15 residues. In germline, CDR1 is SGDLS, CDR2 YYNGEE. V dropped 2 bases and J dropped 2 bases, with 13 bases sitting between them. This TCR was sampled from a woman aged 50 to 60 in good health and CMV-seronegative. Sequenced material: PBMCs. The V and J genes are TRBV9 and TRBJ1-1; a possible D gene is TRBD1 (5 bases). DNA of the CDR3: TGTGCCAGCAGCGTTCAAGGGACTTTTAACACTGAAGCTTTCTTT. Translating gives CASSVQGTFNTEAFF.